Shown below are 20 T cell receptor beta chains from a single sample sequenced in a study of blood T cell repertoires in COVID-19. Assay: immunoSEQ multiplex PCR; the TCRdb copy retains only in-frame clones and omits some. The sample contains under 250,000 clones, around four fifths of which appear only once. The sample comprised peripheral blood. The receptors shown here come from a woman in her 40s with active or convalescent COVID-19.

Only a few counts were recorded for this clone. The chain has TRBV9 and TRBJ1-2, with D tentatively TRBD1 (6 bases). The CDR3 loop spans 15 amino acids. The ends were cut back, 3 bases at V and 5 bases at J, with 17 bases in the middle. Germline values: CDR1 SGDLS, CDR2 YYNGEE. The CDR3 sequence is CASSERTEAVYGYTF. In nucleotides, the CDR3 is TGTGCCAGCAGCGAAAGGACAGAGGCGGTTTATGGCTACACCTTC.

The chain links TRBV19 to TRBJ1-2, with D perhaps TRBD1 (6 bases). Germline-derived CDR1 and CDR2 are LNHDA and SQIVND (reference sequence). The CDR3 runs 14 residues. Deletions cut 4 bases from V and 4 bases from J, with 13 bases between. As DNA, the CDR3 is TGTGCCAGTAGTACCCCTGGACAGACCTATGGCTACACCTTC. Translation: CASSTPGQTYGYTF.

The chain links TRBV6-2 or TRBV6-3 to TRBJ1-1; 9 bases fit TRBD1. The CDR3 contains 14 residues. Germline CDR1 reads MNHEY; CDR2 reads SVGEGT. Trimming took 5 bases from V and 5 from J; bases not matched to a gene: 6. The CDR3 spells CASSRPTGGTEAFF. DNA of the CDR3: TGTGCCAGCAGTCGTCCGACAGGGGGGACTGAAGCTTTCTTT.

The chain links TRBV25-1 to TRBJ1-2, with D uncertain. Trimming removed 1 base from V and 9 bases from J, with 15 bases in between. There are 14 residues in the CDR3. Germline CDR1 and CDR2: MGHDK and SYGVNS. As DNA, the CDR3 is TGTGCCAGCAGTGAATCTGCCTCAGTGGGCAGCTACACCTTC. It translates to CASSESASVGSYTF.

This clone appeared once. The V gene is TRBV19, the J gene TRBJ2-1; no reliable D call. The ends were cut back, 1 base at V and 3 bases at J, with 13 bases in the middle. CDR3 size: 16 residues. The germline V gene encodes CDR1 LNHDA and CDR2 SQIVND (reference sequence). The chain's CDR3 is CASSIVATSFYNEQFF. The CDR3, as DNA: TGTGCCAGTAGTATAGTTGCTACCTCTTTCTACAATGAGCAGTTCTTC.

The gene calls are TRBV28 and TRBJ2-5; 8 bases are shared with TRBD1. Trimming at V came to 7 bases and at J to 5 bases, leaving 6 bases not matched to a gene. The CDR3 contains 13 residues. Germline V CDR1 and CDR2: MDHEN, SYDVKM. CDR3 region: CASTVNRGETQYF. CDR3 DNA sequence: TGTGCCAGCACAGTGAACAGGGGGGAGACCCAGTACTTC.

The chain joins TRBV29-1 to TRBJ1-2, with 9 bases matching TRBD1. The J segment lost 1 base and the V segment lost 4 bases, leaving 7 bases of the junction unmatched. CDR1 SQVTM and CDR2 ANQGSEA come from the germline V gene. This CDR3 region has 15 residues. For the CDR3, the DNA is TGCAGCGTTGCGGGGACAGGGTTCGGTAACTATGGCTACACCTTC. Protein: CSVAGTGFGNYGYTF.

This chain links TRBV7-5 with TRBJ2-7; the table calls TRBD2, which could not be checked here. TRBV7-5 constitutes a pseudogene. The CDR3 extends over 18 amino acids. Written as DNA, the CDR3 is TGTGTCAGAAGCTTCGGTTCCCGGGTACTCAGGCGGGTAGCCGAGCAGTACTTC. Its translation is CVRSFGSRVLRRVAEQYF.

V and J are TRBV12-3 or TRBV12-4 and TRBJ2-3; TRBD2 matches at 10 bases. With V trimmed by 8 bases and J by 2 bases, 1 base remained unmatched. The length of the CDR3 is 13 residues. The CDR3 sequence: CASGTSDTDTQYF. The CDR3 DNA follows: TGTGCCAGCGGGACTAGCGACACAGATACGCAGTATTTT.

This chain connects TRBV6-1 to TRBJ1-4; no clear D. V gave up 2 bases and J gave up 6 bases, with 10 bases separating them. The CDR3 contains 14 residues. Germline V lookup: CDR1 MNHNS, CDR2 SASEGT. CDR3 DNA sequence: TGTGCCAGCAGTGAACGTCCCGGGGATGAAAAACTGTTTTTT. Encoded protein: CASSERPGDEKLFF.

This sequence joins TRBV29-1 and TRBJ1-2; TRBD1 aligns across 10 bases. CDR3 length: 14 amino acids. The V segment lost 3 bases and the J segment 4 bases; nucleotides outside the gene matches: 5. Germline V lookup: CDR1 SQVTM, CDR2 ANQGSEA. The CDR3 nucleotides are TGCAGCGTTGACAGGGACAGGGGAAGCTATGGCTACACCTTC. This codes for CSVDRDRGSYGYTF.

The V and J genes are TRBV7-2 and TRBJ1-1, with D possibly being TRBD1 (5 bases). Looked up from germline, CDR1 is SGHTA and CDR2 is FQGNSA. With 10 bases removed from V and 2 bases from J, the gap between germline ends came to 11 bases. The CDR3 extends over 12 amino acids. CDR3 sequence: CAIAQVNTEAFF. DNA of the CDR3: TGTGCCATCGCACAGGTAAACACTGAAGCTTTCTTT.

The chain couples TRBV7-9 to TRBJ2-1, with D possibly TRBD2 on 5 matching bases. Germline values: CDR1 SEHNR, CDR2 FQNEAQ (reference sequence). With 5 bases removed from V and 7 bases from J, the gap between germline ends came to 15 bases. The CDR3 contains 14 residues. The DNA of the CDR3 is TGTGCCAGCAGCAACACAGCAGTAGCGAATGAGCAGTTCTTC. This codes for CASSNTAVANEQFF.

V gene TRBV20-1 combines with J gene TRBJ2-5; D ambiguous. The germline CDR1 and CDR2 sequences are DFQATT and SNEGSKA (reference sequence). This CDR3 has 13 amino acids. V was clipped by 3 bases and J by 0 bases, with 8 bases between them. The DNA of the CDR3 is TGCAGTGCTAGTCGGTACCACCAAGAGACCCAGTACTTC. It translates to CSASRYHQETQYF.

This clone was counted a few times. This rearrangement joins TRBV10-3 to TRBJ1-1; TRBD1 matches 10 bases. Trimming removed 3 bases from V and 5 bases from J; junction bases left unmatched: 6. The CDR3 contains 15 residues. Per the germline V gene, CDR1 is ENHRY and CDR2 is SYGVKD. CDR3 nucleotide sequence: TGTGCCATCAGTGAAGGGGACAGGGGTGGAACTGAAGCTTTCTTT. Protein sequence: CAISEGDRGGTEAFF.

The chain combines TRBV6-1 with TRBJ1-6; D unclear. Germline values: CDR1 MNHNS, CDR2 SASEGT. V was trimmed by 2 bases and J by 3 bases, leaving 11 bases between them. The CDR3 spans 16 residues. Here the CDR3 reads CASSEQTGFYNSPLHF. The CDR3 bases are TGTGCCAGCAGTGAACAAACGGGTTTCTATAATTCACCCCTCCACTTT.

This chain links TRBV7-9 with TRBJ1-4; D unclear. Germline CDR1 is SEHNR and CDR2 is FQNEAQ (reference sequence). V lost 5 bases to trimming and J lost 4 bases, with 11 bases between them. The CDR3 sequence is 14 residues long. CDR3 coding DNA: TGTGCCAGCAGCCTCGGGATAGGTAATGAAAAACTGTTTTTT. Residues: CASSLGIGNEKLFF.

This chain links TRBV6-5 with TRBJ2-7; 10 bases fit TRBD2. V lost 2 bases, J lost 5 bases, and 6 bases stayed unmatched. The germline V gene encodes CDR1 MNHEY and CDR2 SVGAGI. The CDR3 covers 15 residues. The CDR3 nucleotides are TGTGCCAGCAGTTACGGTACTAGCGGGGTAGACGAGCAGTACTTC. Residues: CASSYGTSGVDEQYF.

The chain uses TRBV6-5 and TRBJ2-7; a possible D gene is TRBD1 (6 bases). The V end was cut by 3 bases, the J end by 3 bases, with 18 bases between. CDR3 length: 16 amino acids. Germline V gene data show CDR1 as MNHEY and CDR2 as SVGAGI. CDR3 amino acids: CASSYAPSTGRYEQYF. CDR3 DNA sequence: TGTGCCAGCAGTTATGCGCCTAGCACAGGGCGCTACGAGCAGTACTTC.

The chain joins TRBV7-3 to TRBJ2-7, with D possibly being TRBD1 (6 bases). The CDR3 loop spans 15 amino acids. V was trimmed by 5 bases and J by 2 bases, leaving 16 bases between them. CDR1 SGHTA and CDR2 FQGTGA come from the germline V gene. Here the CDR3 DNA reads TGTGCCAGCAGCCGATCGGTGGGGGACACCTACGAGCAGTACTTC. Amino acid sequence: CASSRSVGDTYEQYF.